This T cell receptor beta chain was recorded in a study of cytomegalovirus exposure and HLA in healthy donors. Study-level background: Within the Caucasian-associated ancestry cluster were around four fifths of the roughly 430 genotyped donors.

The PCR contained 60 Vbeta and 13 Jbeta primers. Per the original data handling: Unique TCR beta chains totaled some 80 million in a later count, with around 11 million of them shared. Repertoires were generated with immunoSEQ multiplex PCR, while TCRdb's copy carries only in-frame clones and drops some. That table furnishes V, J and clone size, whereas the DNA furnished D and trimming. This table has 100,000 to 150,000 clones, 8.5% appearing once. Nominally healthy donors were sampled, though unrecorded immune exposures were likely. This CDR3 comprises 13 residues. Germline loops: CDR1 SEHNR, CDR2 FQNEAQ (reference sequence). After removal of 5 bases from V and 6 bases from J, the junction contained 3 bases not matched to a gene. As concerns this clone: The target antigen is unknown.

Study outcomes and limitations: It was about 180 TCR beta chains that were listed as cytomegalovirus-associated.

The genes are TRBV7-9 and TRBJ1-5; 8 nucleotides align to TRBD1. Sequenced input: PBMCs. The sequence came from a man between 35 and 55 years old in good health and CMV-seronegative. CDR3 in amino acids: CASSIGQGQPQHF. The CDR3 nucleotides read TGTGCCAGCAGCATTGGACAGGGTCAGCCCCAGCATTTT.